The clone carrying this TCR beta chain was picked up a small number of times. The target antigen is unknown. Germline V lookup: CDR1 SGHDT, CDR2 YYEEEE. The CDR3 consists of 16 residues. Trimming left V 4 bases short and J 7 bases short, with 22 bases between. This entry comes from a study of identical twins. Study results and limitations: Out-of-frame sharing of TCR alpha in monozygotic twins was underestimated by models.

One entry per CDR3 protein, called by TCRdb with MiXCR from the 5' RACE reads. The table includes under 900,000 distinct CDR3 sequences, over 15% detected once. These sequences were also reported in another study, on T cells expressing NK-cell markers. That work adds: Seven sequenced donors out of eight were HCMV-seropositive, one seronegative. The study found dominant NKG2C+ clonotypes at roughly 1.0-7.0% of CD8+ T cells in six donors.

The sample consisted of PBMCs. The gene calls are TRBV5-6 and TRBJ2-3; D is ambiguous. The receptor was isolated from a woman younger than 30 in good health. CDR3 sequence reads: CASSPRSPAALNTQYF. The CDR3 DNA sequence: TGTGCCAGCAGCCCTCGATCCCCGGCGGCCCTAAATACGCAGTATTTT.